Listed below are T cell receptor beta chains from one sample, sequenced in a study of blood T cell repertoires in COVID-19. Profiling relied on immunoSEQ multiplex PCR, and the TCRdb table lists in-frame clones only, not all of them. The sample holds some 400,000 clones; approximately 86% are singletons and the top ten take around 3%. The specimen was peripheral blood. The receptor set was obtained from a human donor in a cohort sampled during active COVID-19. Both conserved end residues are part of each CDR3. D genes are given only for firm matches. Clone sizes are given selectively: once, few, many, or a class where the clone is expanded.

clone size | J gene | V gene | D gene | CDR3 DNA | CDR3 protein
. | TRBJ1-2 | TRBV7-2 | . | TGTGCCAGCAGCTTCACCTACACAGGGTTCAGCTATGGCTACACCTTC | CASSFTYTGFSYGYTF
. | TRBJ2-4 | TRBV9 | TRBD2 | TGTGCCAGCAGCGTAGTAGCGGGTACGGATCAGTACTTC | CASSVVAGTDQYF
. | TRBJ2-3 | TRBV7-6 | TRBD2 | TGTGCCAGCAGCGTGGGACTAGCCCTTGGCGAGGATACGCAGTATTTT | CASSVGLALGEDTQYF
. | TRBJ2-2 | TRBV2 | . | TGTGCCAGCAGTGTCCAGTTGAACACCGGGGAGCTGTTTTTT | CASSVQLNTGELFF
. | TRBJ2-7 | TRBV12-3/TRBV12-4 | . | TGTGCCAGCAGCGCACTCTCCTACGAGCAGTACTTC | CASSALSYEQYF
. | TRBJ2-7 | TRBV5-1 | . | TGCGCCAGCAGCTTTGGGGGCACTAGAGACTACGAGCAGTACTTC | CASSFGGTRDYEQYF
. | TRBJ2-2 | TRBV5-1 | TRBD1 | TGCGCCAGCAGCCAGAGGACAGGGGCTAACACCGGGGAGCTGTTTTTT | CASSQRTGANTGELFF
. | TRBJ1-3 | TRBV30 | . | TGTGCCTTGGAGCGTGGGGGAAACACCATATATTTT | CALERGGNTIYF
. | TRBJ2-3 | TRBV4-1 | TRBD2 | TGCGCCAGCAGCCAAGGGCGGGAGCTGGCAGATACGCAGTATTTT | CASSQGRELADTQYF
once | TRBJ2-1 | TRBV9 | . | TGTGCCAGCAGCGTAGGCGGTGGGGAGCAGTTCTTC | CASSVGGGEQFF
. | TRBJ2-7 | TRBV9 | TRBD1 | TGTGCCAGCAGCGTAGGACCGGACAGGGGGTACGAGCAGTACTTC | CASSVGPDRGYEQYF
. | TRBJ1-1 | TRBV4-1 | . | TGCGCCAGCAGCGTGACAAGGAACACTGAAGCTTTCTTT | CASSVTRNTEAFF
. | TRBJ2-4 | TRBV6-5 | . | TGTGCCAGCAGTTTCTTAAACATTCAGTACTTC | CASSFLNIQYF
few | TRBJ2-7 | TRBV4-1 | . | TGCGCCAGCAGCCGGGCAGGGATCTCCTACGAGCAGTACTTC | CASSRAGISYEQYF
. | TRBJ2-5 | TRBV6-2/TRBV6-3 | . | TGTGCCAGCAGTTACGGTACCCGGGAGACCCAGTACTTC | CASSYGTRETQYF
few | TRBJ1-2 | TRBV2 | . | TGTGCCAGCAGTGGCAAAACTCCAGACGGGGACTATGGCTACACCTTC | CASSGKTPDGDYGYTF
. | TRBJ2-7 | TRBV12-3/TRBV12-4 | . | TGTGCCAGCCGGGACGGGACTTCCTACGAGCAGTACTTC | CASRDGTSYEQYF
few | TRBJ2-1 | TRBV29-1 | . | TGCAGCGTTGTAGCACAGGGTGCCTACAATGAGCAGTTCTTC | CSVVAQGAYNEQFF
. | TRBJ2-1 | TRBV6-5 | TRBD2 | TGTGCCAGCACGTTGACTAGCGGGGGCAATGAGCAGTTCTTC | CASTLTSGGNEQFF
. | TRBJ2-7 | TRBV2 | . | TGTGCCAGCAGTGAATCGACAGATCCCTACGAGCAGTACTTC | CASSESTDPYEQYF
few | TRBJ1-2 | TRBV5-4 | TRBD1 | TGTGCCAGCAGCTCCCAAAAGGGGGCAGAATATGGCTACACCTTC | CASSSQKGAEYGYTF
. | TRBJ1-5 | TRBV24-1 | . | TGTGCCACCAGTGAAGGGGTTAGCAATCAGCCCCAGCATTTT | CATSEGVSNQPQHF
. | TRBJ1-2 | TRBV5-1 | TRBD1 | TGCGCCAGCAGCTCCGGACAGGGGAGCAATGGCTACACCTTC | CASSSGQGSNGYTF
. | TRBJ1-1 | TRBV30 | TRBD1 | TGTGCCTGGAGCGAGGGACAGGAGAACACTGAAGCTTTCTTT | CAWSEGQENTEAFF
. | TRBJ1-1 | TRBV9 | . | TGTGCCAGCAGCGTAGGGTATCCCCGGGACACTGAAGCTTTCTTT | CASSVGYPRDTEAFF
. | TRBJ2-3 | TRBV7-8 | . | TGTGCCAGCAGCTTAGGGCCGGTACCAGCGGGAGATACGCAGTATTTT | CASSLGPVPAGDTQYF
. | TRBJ2-1 | TRBV27 | TRBD1 | TGTGCCAGCAGTTTATCAGGGGGCGAGCAGTTCTTC | CASSLSGGEQFF
. | TRBJ1-2 | TRBV6-2/TRBV6-3 | . | TGTGCCAGCAGTGAGAGGGCCCCGGTTCCCAATGGCTACACCTTC | CASSERAPVPNGYTF
. | TRBJ2-1 | TRBV30 | TRBD2 | TGTGCCTGGAGTGGGGGGACTAGCGGGAGGGCCTCGAATGAGCAGTTCTTC | CAWSGGTSGRASNEQFF
once | TRBJ1-4 | TRBV6-5 | . | TGTGCCAGCAGTTACTCTGGCAATGAAAAACTGTTTTTT | CASSYSGNEKLFF
. | TRBJ1-1 | TRBV28 | TRBD1 | TGTGCCAGCAGTTTATTAAAGGGGGCAAGAACTGAAGCTTTCTTT | CASSLLKGARTEAFF
. | TRBJ2-5 | TRBV25-1 | TRBD2 | TGTGCCAGCAGTGAACGGGGGGTCCTGGAGACCCAGTACTTC | CASSERGVLETQYF
. | TRBJ2-1 | TRBV28 | . | TGTGCCAGCACCGGAGTTGGTAACAATGAGCAGTTCTTC | CASTGVGNNEQFF
. | TRBJ2-6 | TRBV4-2 | TRBD2 | TGTGCCAGCAGCCAAGTGTCCCTAGCGGGATGGTCTGGGGCCAACGTCCTGACTTTC | CASSQVSLAGWSGANVLTF
. | TRBJ2-5 | TRBV2 | . | TGTGCCAGCCGACAAACCCTTAGAGAGACCCAGTACTTC | CASRQTLRETQYF
. | TRBJ1-4 | TRBV6-5 | TRBD1 | TGTGCCAGCAGTCCCGCGGGACAGCGGTCCCTAAAACTGTTTTTT | CASSPAGQRSLKLFF
once | TRBJ1-1 | TRBV6-5 | . | TGTGCCAGCAGTTACTCTTCTGCGGGGACTGAAGCTTTCTTT | CASSYSSAGTEAFF
. | TRBJ1-5 | TRBV7-8 | . | TGTGCCAGCAGCCCTGGAGGGCCCCAGCATTTT | CASSPGGPQHF
once | TRBJ2-7 | TRBV7-2 | TRBD2 | TGTGCCAGCAGCCCCCTCCGTCTAGCGGGAATCCACGAGCAGTACTTC | CASSPLRLAGIHEQYF
. | TRBJ1-2 | TRBV11-2 | . | TGTGCCAGCAGCTTCATGGCAGGGGTGGGTAGTGGCTACACCTTC | CASSFMAGVGSGYTF
. | TRBJ2-3 | TRBV2 | TRBD2 | TGTGCCAGCAGTGGCCGGACTAGATCTAGCACAGATACGCAGTATTTT | CASSGRTRSSTDTQYF
. | TRBJ2-5 | TRBV5-4 | TRBD2 | TGTGCCAGCAGCCTCCTAGCGGCTCAAGAGACCCAGTACTTC | CASSLLAAQETQYF
. | TRBJ2-1 | TRBV6-4 | TRBD1 | TGTGCCAGCAGTCCTCAGGGACAGGCGGCAGGCAATGAGCAGTTCTTC | CASSPQGQAAGNEQFF
. | TRBJ1-6 | TRBV6-2/TRBV6-3 | TRBD1 | TGTGCCAGCAGTTATGGGACAGGGAGTGGAAATTCACCCCTCCACTTT | CASSYGTGSGNSPLHF
. | TRBJ2-2 | TRBV5-1 | TRBD2 | TGCGCCAGCAGCTTGGTAGCGGGAGAGAACACCGGGGAGCTGTTTTTT | CASSLVAGENTGELFF
. | TRBJ2-1 | TRBV28 | . | TGTGCCAGCAGTTTCCGGGAGCGTGAGCAGTTCTTC | CASSFREREQFF
. | TRBJ1-4 | TRBV25-1 | . | TGTGCCAGCAGTGAATTTAGGGCAGGGGATGAAAAACTGTTTTTT | CASSEFRAGDEKLFF
. | TRBJ2-7 | TRBV30 | TRBD2 | TGTGCCTGGAGACGGCTAGCGGGAGCTCGGGAGCAGTACTTC | CAWRRLAGAREQYF
. | TRBJ2-7 | TRBV7-2 | TRBD2 | TGTGCCAGCAGCTTACGTAGCGGGGGCTACGAGCAGTACTTC | CASSLRSGGYEQYF
. | TRBJ2-1 | TRBV20-1 | . | TGCAGTGGGGGGGAGTACAATGAGCAGTTCTTC | CSGGEYNEQFF
once | TRBJ2-7 | TRBV9 | TRBD2 | TGTGCCAGCAGCGGAGGGACTAGCGGGCCGAGGGACGAGCAGTACTTC | CASSGGTSGPRDEQYF
. | TRBJ2-7 | TRBV5-1 | . | TGCGCCAGCAGCCCCGGACAGGCCGCGGGGTCCTACGAGCAGTACTTC | CASSPGQAAGSYEQYF
. | TRBJ1-2 | TRBV5-5 | TRBD1 | TGTGCCAGCAGCCCGAAGGCCGGGACAGTAAACTATGGCTACACCTTC | CASSPKAGTVNYGYTF
few | TRBJ1-1 | TRBV3-1/TRBV3-2 | . | TGTGCCAGCAGCCAAGCGGGGGGCGAAGCTTTCTTT | CASSQAGGEAFF
. | TRBJ1-6 | TRBV28 | TRBD1 | TGTGCCAGCAGTCCGCACAGGGGCCTAAACGGGAATTCACCCCTCCACTTT | CASSPHRGLNGNSPLHF